This entry lists 9 T cell receptor beta chains sequenced from one sample in a study of blood T cell repertoires in COVID-19. Assay used: immunoSEQ multiplex PCR; TCRdb lists only in-frame clones, some missing. The sample includes some 150,000 clones, around 90% of them seen just once. Sequencing was performed on peripheral blood. Receptors originate from a woman aged 60 to 75 with acute or convalescent COVID-19.

The chain combines TRBV5-1 with TRBJ1-1, with 10 positions matching TRBD1. V lost 4 bases, J lost 8 bases, and 8 bases stayed unmatched. CDR1 and CDR2 (germline): SGHRS, YFSETQ. The CDR3 is 14 residues long. CDR3 protein: CASSMGQGFGEAFF. The CDR3 DNA reads TGCGCCAGCAGCATGGGACAGGGGTTTGGGGAAGCTTTCTTT.

This CDR3 reads CASSPRSPLSEKLFF. CDR3 coding DNA: TGTGCCAGCAGCCCCCGGAGCCCCCTTAGTGAAAAACTGTTTTTT. This chain uses TRBV3-1 (or the pseudogene TRBV3-2) with TRBJ1-4; D is undetermined. The CDR3 is 15 residues long. Germline V lookup: CDR1 LGHDT, CDR2 YNNKEL (reference sequence). Trimming left V 4 bases short and J 7 bases short, with 16 bases between.

V and J are TRBV7-9 and TRBJ2-3; D uncertain. Germline V gene sequence: CDR1 SEHNR, CDR2 FQNEAQ (reference sequence). CDR3 length: 14 residues. V was clipped by 2 bases and J by 2 bases, with 8 bases between them. CDR3 sequence: CASSLTLSTDTQYF. CDR3 nucleotides: TGTGCCAGCAGCTTAACTCTATCCACAGATACGCAGTATTTT.

The chain uses TRBV2 and TRBJ2-3; 11 positions agree with TRBD2. Germline trimming cut 4 bases from V and 1 base from J; bases unmatched to any gene: 1. The CDR3 contains 15 residues. Germline V gene data show CDR1 as SNHLY and CDR2 as FYNNEI. CDR3 DNA: TGTGCCAGCAGTGGGGGACTAGCGGGCACAGATACGCAGTATTTT. This translates into CASSGGLAGTDTQYF.

This chain joins TRBV10-3 and TRBJ2-7; 8 bases are shared with TRBD1. Germline loops: CDR1 ENHRY, CDR2 SYGVKD. The CDR3 length is 14 residues. J gave up 6 bases and V 10 bases, and 14 bases lay outside the gene matches. CDR3 residues: CATESTGARVEQYF. The CDR3 DNA follows: TGTGCCACGGAATCGACAGGGGCGCGCGTCGAGCAGTACTTC.

This chain joins TRBV19 and TRBJ1-5; D possibly corresponds to TRBD1 (6 bases). This CDR3 spans 16 amino acids. V was shortened by 2 bases and J by 3 bases, with 14 bases between the two germline ends. In germline, CDR1 is LNHDA, CDR2 SQIVND (reference sequence). CDR3 nucleotides: TGTGCCAGTAGTATAAGACAGGACGTGATCAATCAGCCCCAGCATTTT. Encoded protein: CASSIRQDVINQPQHF. The whole variable domain, filled in from reference TRBV19 and TRBJ1-5, reads DGGITQSPKYLFRKEGQNVTLSCEQNLNHDAMYWYRQDPGQGLRLIYYSQIVNDFQKGDIAEGYSVSREKKESFPLTVTSAQKNPTAFYLCASSIRQDVINQPQHFGDGTRLSIL.

The rearrangement joins TRBV2 to TRBJ1-5, with D possibly being TRBD1 (6 bases). Germline V gene data show CDR1 as SNHLY and CDR2 as FYNNEI. V was cut by 7 bases and J by 4 bases, with 14 bases left in between. This CDR3 has 14 amino acids. CDR3 sequence: CASKKTGLNQPQHF. The CDR3 DNA sequence: TGTGCCAGCAAGAAGACAGGCTTGAATCAGCCCCAGCATTTT.

The genes are TRBV30 and TRBJ1-5; D possibly corresponds to TRBD1 (5 bases). The CDR3 is 14 residues long. V gave up 3 bases and J gave up 7 bases, with 16 bases separating them. Germline CDR1 reads GTSNPN; CDR2 reads SVGIG (reference sequence). The CDR3 loop is CAWSAGTASQPQHF. CDR3 sequence (DNA): TGTGCCTGGAGCGCGGGGACCGCGAGCCAGCCCCAGCATTTT.

This clone was seen once. This chain uses TRBV6-5 with TRBJ1-3; D unclear. Germline CDR1 MNHEY, CDR2 SVGAGI. Deletions cut 2 bases from V and 0 bases from J, with 8 bases between. The CDR3 covers 15 residues. CDR3 in amino acids: CASSYQSFSGNTIYF. The DNA for the CDR3 is TGTGCCAGCAGTTACCAGTCGTTCTCTGGAAACACCATATATTTT.